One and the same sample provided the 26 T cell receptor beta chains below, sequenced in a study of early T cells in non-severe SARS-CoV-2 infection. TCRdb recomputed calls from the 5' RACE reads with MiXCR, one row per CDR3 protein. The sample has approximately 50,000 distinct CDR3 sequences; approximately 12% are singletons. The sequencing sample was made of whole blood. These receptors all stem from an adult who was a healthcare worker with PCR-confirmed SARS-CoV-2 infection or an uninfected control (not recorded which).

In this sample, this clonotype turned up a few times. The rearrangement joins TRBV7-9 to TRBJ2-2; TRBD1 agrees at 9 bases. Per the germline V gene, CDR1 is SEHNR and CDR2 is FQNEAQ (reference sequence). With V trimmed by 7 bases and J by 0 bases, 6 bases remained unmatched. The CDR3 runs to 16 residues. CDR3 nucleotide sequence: TGTGCCAGCACCCCCGGGACAGGGTCGAACACCGGGGAGCTGTTTTTT. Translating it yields CASTPGTGSNTGELFF.

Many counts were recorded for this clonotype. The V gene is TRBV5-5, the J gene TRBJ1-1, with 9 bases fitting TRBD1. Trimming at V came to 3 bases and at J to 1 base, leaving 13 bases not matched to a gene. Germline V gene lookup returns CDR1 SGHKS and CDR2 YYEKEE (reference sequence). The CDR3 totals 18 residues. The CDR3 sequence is CASSSQTGTGLENTEAFF. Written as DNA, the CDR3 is TGTGCCAGCAGCTCCCAAACCGGGACAGGGTTGGAGAACACTGAAGCTTTCTTT.

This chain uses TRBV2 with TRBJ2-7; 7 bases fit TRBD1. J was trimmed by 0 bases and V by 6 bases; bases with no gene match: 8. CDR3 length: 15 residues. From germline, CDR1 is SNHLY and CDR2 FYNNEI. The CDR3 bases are TGTGCCAGCAGCTGGGGACAGCTGTCCTCCTACGAGCAGTACTTC. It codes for CASSWGQLSSYEQYF.

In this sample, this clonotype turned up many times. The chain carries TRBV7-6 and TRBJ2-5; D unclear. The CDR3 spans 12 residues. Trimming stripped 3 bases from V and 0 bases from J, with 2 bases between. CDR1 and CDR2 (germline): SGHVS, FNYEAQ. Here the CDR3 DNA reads TGTGCCAGCAGCTTGGACCAAGAGACCCAGTACTTC. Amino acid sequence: CASSLDQETQYF.

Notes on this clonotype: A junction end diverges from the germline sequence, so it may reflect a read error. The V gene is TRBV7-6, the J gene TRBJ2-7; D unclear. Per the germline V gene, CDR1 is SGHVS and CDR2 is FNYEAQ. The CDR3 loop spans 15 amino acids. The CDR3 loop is CVSSPTPLNSYEQYF. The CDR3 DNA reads TGTGTCAGCAGCCCCACCCCGCTGAACTCCTACGAGCAGTACTTC. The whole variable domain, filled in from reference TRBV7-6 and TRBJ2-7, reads GAGVSQSPRYKVTKRGQDVALRCDPISGHVSLYWYRQALGQGPEFLTYFNYEAQQDKSGLPNDRFSAERPEGSISTLTIQRTEQRDSAMYRCVSSPTPLNSYEQYFGPGTRLTVT.

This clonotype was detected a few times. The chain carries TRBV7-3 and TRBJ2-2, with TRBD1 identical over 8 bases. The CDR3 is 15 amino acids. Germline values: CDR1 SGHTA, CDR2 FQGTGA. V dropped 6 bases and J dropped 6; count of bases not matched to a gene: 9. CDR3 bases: TGTGCCAGCAGGCCGCCGGGACAGGTCTCCGGGGAGCTGTTTTTT. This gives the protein CASRPPGQVSGELFF.

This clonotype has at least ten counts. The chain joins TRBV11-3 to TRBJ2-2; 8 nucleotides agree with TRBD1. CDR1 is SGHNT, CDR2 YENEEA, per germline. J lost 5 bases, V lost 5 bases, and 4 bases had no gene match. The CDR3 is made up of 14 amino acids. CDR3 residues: CASSVRGRTGELFF. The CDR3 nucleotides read TGTGCCAGCAGCGTCAGGGGGCGGACCGGGGAGCTGTTTTTT.

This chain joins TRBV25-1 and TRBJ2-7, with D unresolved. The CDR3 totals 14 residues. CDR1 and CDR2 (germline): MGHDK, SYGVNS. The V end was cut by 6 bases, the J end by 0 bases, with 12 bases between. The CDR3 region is CASSRTDLSYEQYF. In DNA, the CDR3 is TGTGCCAGCAGCAGAACAGACCTCTCCTACGAGCAGTACTTC.

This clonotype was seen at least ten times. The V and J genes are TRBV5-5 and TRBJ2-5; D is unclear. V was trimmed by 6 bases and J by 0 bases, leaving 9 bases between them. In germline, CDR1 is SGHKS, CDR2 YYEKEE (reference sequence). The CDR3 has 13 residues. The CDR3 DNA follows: TGTGCCAGCACACCAGAGAACCAAGAGACCCAGTACTTC. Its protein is CASTPENQETQYF.

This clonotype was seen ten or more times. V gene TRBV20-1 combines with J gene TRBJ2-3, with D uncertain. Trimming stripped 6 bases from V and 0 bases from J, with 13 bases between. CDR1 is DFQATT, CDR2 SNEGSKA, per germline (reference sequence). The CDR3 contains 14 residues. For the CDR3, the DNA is TGCAGTGCGTTGGAGACGACTAGCACAGATACGCAGTATTTT. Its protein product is CSALETTSTDTQYF.

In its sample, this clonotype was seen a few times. The CDR3 loop reads CASRKHRGPSSYNSPLHF. For the CDR3, the DNA is TGCGCCAGCAGAAAGCACAGGGGACCAAGCTCCTATAATTCACCCCTCCACTTT. This sequence joins TRBV23-1 and TRBJ1-6; 7 nucleotides match TRBD1. TRBV23-1 is treated as an ORF (open reading frame) with a function not yet certain. CDR3 length equals 18 residues. With V trimmed by 6 bases and J by 0 bases, 11 bases remained unmatched.

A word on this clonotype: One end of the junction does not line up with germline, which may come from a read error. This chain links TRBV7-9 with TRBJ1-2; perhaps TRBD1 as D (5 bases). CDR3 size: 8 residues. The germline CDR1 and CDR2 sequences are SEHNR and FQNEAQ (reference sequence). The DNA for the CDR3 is TGTGCCAGCAGCTTCGACAGCTTC. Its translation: CASSFDSF.

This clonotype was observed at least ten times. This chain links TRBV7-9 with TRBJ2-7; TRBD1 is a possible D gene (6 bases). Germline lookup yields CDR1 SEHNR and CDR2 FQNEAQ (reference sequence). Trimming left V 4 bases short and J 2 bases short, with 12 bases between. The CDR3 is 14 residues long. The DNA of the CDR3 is TGTGCCAGCAGCTACACAGGGATTGCCTACGAGCAGTACTTC. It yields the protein CASSYTGIAYEQYF.

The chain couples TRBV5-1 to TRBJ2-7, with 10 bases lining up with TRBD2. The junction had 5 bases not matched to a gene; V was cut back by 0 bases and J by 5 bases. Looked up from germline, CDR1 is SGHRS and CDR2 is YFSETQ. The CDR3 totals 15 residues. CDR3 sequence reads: CASSLGLAGGDEQYF. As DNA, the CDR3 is TGCGCCAGCAGCTTGGGTTTAGCGGGGGGCGACGAGCAGTACTTC.

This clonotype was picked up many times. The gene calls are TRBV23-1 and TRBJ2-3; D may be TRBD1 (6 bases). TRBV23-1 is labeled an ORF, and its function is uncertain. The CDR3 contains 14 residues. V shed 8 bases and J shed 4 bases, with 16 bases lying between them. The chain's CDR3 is CASRKGVDPDTQYF. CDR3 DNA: TGCGCCAGCCGAAAGGGGGTAGACCCAGATACGCAGTATTTT.

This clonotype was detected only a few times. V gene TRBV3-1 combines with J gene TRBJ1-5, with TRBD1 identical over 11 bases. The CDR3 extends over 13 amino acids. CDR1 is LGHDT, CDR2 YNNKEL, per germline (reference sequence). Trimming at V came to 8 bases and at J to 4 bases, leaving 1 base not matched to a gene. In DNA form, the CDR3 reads TGTGCCAGCGGACAGGGGGCGAATCAGCCCCAGCATTTT. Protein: CASGQGANQPQHF.

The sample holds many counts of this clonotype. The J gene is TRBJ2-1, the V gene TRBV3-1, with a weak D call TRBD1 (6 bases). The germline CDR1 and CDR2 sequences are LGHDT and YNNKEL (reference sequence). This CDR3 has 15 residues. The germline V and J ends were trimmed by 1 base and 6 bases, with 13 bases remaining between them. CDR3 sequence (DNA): TGTGCCAGCAGCCAAGGTACAGGGAGAGGCAATGAGCAGTTCTTC. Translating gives CASSQGTGRGNEQFF.

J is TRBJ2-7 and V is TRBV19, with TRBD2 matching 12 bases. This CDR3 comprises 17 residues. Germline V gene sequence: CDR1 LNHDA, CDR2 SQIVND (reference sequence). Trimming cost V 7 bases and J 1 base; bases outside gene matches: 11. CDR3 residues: CASNPRGTSGRSYEQYF. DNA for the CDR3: TGTGCCAGTAATCCGCGGGGGACTAGCGGGCGATCCTACGAGCAGTACTTC.

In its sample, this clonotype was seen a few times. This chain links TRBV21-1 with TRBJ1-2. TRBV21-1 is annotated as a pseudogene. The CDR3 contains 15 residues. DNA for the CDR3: TGTGCCAGCAGCAAAGCCGTGGAGCATAACTATGGCTACACCTTC. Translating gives CASSKAVEHNYGYTF.

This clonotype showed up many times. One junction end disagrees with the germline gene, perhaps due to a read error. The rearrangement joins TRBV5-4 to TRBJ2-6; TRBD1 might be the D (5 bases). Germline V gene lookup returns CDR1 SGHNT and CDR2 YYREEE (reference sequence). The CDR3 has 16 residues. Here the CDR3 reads CASSLPGRSGANVLIF. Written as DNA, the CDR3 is TGTGCCAGCAGCTTGCCAGGCCGATCTGGGGCCAACGTCCTGATTTTC.

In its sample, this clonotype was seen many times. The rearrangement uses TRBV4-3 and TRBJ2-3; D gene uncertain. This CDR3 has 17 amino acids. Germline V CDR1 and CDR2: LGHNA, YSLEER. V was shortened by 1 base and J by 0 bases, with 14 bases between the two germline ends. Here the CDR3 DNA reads TGCGCCAGCAGCCAAGGTTCGGGCCCGCTTAGCACAGATACGCAGTATTTT. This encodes CASSQGSGPLSTDTQYF.

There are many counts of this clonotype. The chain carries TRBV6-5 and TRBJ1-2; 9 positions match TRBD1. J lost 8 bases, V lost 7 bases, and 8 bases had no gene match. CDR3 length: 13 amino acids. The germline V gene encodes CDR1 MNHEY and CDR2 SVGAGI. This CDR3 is CASTDGTGSGYTF. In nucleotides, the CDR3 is TGTGCCAGCACCGACGGGACAGGGAGCGGCTACACCTTC.

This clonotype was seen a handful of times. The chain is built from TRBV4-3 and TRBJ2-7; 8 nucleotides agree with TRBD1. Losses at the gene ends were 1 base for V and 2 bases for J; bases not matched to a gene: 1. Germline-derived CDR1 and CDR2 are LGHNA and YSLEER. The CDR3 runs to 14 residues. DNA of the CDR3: TGCGCCAGCAGCCAAGGACAGGGGACCTACGAGCAGTACTTC. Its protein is CASSQGQGTYEQYF.

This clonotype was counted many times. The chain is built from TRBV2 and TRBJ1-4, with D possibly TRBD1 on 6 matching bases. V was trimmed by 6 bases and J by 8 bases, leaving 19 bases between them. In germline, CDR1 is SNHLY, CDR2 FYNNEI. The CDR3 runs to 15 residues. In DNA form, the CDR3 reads TGTGCCAGCAGCGGGGGCTGGCAGTTGGGAGAAAAACTGTTTTTT. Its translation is CASSGGWQLGEKLFF.

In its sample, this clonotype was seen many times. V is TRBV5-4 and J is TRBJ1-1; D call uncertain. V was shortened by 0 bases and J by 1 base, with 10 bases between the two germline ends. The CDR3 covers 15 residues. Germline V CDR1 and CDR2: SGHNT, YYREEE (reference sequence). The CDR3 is CASSLGSYGNTEAFF. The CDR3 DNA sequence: TGTGCCAGCAGCTTGGGGTCGTACGGGAACACTGAAGCTTTCTTT.

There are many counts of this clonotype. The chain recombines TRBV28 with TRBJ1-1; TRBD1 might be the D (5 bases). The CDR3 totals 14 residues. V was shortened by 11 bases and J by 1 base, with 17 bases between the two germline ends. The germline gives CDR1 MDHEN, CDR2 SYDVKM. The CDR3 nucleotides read TGTGCCGGCGGCTCGAGGGGCCGGAACACTGAAGCTTTCTTT. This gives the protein CAGGSRGRNTEAFF.